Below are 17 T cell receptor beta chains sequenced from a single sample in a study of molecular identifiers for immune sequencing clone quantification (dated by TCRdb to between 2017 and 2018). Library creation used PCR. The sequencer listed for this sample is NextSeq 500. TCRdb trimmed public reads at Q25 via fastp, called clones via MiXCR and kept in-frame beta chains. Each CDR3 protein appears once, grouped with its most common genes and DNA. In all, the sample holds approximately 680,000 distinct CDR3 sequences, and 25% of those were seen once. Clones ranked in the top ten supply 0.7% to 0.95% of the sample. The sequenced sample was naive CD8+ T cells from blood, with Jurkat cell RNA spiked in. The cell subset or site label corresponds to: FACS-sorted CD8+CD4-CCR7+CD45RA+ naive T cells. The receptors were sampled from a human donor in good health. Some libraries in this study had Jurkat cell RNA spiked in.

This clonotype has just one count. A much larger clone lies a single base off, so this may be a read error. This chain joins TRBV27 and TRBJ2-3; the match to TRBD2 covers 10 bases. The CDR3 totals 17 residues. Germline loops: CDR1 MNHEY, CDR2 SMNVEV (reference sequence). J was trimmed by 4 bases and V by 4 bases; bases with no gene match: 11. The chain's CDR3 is CASSSTTSGMHSDTQYF. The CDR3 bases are TGTGCCAGCAGTTCAACTACTAGCGGGATGCATTCAGATACGCAGTATTTT.

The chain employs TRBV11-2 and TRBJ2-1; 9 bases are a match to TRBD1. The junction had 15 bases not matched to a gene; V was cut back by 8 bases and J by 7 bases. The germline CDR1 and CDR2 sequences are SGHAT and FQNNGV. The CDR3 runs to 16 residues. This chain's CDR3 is CASSPTPGQGGNEQFF. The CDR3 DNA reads TGTGCCAGCTCACCTACACCGGGACAGGGAGGAAATGAGCAGTTCTTC.

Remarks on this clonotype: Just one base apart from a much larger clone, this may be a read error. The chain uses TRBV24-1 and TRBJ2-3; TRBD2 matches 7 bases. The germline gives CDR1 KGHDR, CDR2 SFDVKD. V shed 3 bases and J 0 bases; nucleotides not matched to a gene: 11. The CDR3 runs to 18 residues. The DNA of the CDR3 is TGTGCCACCAGTGATGTACCCGGGACTACCATAAGCACAGATACGCAGTATTTT. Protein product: CATSDVPGTTISTDTQYF.

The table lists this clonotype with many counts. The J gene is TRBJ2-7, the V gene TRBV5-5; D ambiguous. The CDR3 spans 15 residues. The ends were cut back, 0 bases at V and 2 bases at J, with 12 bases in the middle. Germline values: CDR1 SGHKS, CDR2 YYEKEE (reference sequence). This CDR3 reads CASSLVLLTPYEQYF. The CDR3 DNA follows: TGTGCCAGCAGCTTGGTACTTCTTACGCCCTACGAGCAGTACTTC.

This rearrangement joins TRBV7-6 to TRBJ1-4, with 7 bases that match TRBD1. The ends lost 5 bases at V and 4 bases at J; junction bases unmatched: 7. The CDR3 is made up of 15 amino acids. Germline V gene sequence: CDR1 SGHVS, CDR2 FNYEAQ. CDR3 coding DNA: TGTGCCAGCAGCGCAAAGGGGGCGCTTAATGAAAAACTGTTTTTT. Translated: CASSAKGALNEKLFF.

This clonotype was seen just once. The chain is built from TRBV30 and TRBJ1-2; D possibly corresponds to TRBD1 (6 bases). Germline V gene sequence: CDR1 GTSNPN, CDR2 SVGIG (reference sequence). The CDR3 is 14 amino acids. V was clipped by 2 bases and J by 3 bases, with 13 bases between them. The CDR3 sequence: CAWSFGGKYYGYTF. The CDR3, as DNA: TGTGCCTGGAGTTTCGGGGGCAAATACTATGGCTACACCTTC.

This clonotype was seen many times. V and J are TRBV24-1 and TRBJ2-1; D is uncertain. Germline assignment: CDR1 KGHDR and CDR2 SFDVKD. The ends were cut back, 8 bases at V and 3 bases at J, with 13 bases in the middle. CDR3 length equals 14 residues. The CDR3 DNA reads TGTGCCACCATACGAGGTCCTCTCTACAATGAGCAGTTCTTC. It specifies CATIRGPLYNEQFF.

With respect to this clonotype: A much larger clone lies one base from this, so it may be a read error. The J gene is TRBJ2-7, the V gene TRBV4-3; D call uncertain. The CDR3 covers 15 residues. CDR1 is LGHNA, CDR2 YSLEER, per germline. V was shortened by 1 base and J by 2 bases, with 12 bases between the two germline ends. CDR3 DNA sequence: TGCGCCAGCAGCCAAGCCGCCACCGGTCCCTACGAGCAGTACTTC. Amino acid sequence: CASSQAATGPYEQYF.

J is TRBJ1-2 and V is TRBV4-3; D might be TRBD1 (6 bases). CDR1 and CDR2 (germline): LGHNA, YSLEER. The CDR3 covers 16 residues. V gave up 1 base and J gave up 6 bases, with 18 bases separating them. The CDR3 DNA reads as TGCGCCAGCAGCCAAGTTAGGGGACGGGGGGCGCATGGCTACACCTTC. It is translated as CASSQVRGRGAHGYTF.

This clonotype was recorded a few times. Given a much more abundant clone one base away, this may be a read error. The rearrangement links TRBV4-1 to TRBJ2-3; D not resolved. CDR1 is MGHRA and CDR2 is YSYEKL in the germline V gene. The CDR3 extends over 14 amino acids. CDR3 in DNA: TGCGCCAGCGGCCAAGCTGGGGGCACAGATACGCAGTATTTT. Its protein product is CASGQAGGTDTQYF.

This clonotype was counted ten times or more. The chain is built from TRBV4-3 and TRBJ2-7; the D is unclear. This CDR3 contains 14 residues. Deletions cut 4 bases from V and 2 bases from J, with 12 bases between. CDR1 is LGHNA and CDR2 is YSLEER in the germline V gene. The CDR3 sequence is CASSPYGGAYEQYF. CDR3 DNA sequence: TGCGCCAGCAGCCCGTATGGTGGCGCCTACGAGCAGTACTTC.

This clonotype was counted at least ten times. The CDR3, as DNA: TGTGCCAGCAGTTTCGGGGGCAATTCACCCCTCCACTTT. The encoded protein is CASSFGGNSPLHF. This rearrangement joins TRBV6-2 or TRBV6-3 to TRBJ1-6, with TRBD1 as a possible D gene (6 bases). There are 13 residues in the CDR3. The germline gives CDR1 MNHEY, CDR2 SVGEGT. The V end lost 4 bases, the J end lost 7 bases, and 8 bases lay between the germline ends.

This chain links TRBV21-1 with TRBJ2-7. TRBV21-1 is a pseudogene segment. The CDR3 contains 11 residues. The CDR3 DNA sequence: TGTGCCAGCAGCAACACGGGCGAGCAGTACTTC. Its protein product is CASSNTGEQYF.

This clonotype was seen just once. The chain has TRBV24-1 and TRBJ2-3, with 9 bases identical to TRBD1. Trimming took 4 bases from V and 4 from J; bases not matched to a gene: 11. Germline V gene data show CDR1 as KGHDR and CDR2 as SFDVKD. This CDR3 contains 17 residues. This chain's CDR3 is CATSDQRTGGSADTQYF. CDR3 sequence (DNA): TGTGCCACCAGTGACCAACGCACAGGGGGCAGCGCAGATACGCAGTATTTT.

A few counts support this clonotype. CDR3 sequence (DNA): TGTGCCAGCAGTTCCCAGGGAGGGACCTACGAGCAGTACTTC. It is translated as CASSSQGGTYEQYF. The V call is TRBV27, the J call TRBJ2-7; 7 bases line up with TRBD2. The CDR3 loop spans 14 amino acids. The germline V gene has CDR1 MNHEY and CDR2 SMNVEV (reference sequence). Trimming took 4 bases from V and 2 from J; bases not matched to a gene: 5.

The CDR3 sequence: CASSPAAGNTAETQYF. The CDR3 DNA reads TGTGCCAGCAGCCCTGCCGCTGGCAATACCGCCGAGACCCAGTACTTC. J is TRBJ2-5 and V is TRBV7-2; D gene uncertain. This CDR3 contains 16 residues. The V end was cut by 5 bases, the J end by 5 bases, with 21 bases between. The germline V gene encodes CDR1 SGHTA and CDR2 FQGNSA.

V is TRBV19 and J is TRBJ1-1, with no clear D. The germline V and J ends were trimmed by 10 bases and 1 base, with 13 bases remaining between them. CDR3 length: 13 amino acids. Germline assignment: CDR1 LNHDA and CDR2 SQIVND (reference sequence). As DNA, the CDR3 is TGTGCCACCGACCGGGGTTCGAACACTGAAGCTTTCTTT. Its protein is CATDRGSNTEAFF.